This is a list of T cell receptor beta chains from one sample in a study of OX40 agonist ivuxolimab in advanced cancers. Assay: immunoSEQ multiplex PCR; the TCRdb copy retains only in-frame clones and omits some. The data show fewer than 85,000 clones, with about 86% seen just once and around 0.76% held by the top ten. The sample here was CD4+ or CD8+ T cells sorted from blood, taken in a trial of the OX40 agonist ivuxolimab. The receptors were sampled from an adult with an advanced solid tumor such as melanoma, head and neck, liver or kidney cancer. Both conserved end residues are part of each CDR3. Each record gives: D gene, clone size, J gene, V gene, CDR3 protein, CDR3 DNA. The D gene is left open where the match is weak. Only some rows state a clone size, as once, few, many or a class for expanded clones.

>NA|few|TRBJ1-2|TRBV7-3
CASSPDSEWNYGYTF
TGTGCCAGCAGCCCGGACAGTGAATGGAACTATGGCTACACCTTC
>NA|few|TRBJ1-1|TRBV10-3
CAISESGGGTEAFF
TGTGCCATCAGTGAGTCAGGGGGGGGCACTGAAGCTTTCTTT
>NA|NA|TRBJ1-1|TRBV30
CAWSVGLNTEAFF
TGTGCCTGGAGTGTAGGCCTGAACACTGAAGCTTTCTTT
>NA|NA|TRBJ2-5|TRBV30
CAWSVELVLKTQYF
TGTGCCTGGAGTGTCGAACTAGTTCTAAAGACCCAGTACTTC
>NA|once|TRBJ2-1|TRBV5-4
CASSLSSGGSNEQFF
TGTGCCAGCAGCTTAAGCTCCGGGGGTAGCAATGAGCAGTTCTTC
>NA|NA|TRBJ2-5|TRBV5-1
CASSFRGGVETQYF
TGCGCCAGCAGCTTCCGTGGTGGTGTGGAGACCCAGTACTTC
>NA|NA|TRBJ2-2|TRBV7-9
CASSLMGLTGELFF
TGTGCCAGCAGCCTAATGGGACTCACCGGGGAGCTGTTTTTT
>TRBD2|NA|TRBJ2-5|TRBV5-1
CASSWGTSGGETQYF
TGCGCCAGCAGCTGGGGGACTAGCGGGGGTGAGACCCAGTACTTC
>NA|NA|TRBJ2-2|TRBV7-9
CASSGVLGNTGELFF
TGTGCCAGCAGCGGCGTTCTAGGGAACACCGGGGAGCTGTTTTTT
>NA|NA|TRBJ1-2|TRBV29-1
CSVESMAVPQAGGYTF
TGCAGCGTTGAAAGTATGGCGGTCCCCCAGGCGGGTGGCTACACCTTC
>NA|NA|TRBJ1-1|TRBV6-6
CASTAGGAMNTEAFF
TGTGCCAGCACCGCGGGGGGAGCCATGAACACTGAAGCTTTCTTT
>NA|NA|TRBJ2-3|TRBV2
CASDSIQATSTDTQYF
TGTGCCAGCGATTCAATACAGGCCACTAGCACAGATACGCAGTATTTT
>TRBD1|NA|TRBJ1-4|TRBV6-1
CASSANRGFNEKLFF
TGTGCCAGCAGTGCCAACAGGGGCTTTAATGAAAAACTGTTTTTT
>TRBD2|NA|TRBJ2-1|TRBV2
CASSYGLAGANEQFF
TGTGCCAGCAGTTACGGACTAGCGGGAGCCAATGAGCAGTTCTTC
>TRBD1|NA|TRBJ1-1|TRBV5-1
CASSRTGQEFYTEAFF
TGCGCCAGCAGCCGGACCGGACAGGAGTTCTACACTGAAGCTTTCTTT
>NA|NA|TRBJ2-3|TRBV9
CASSGRTTADTQYF
TGTGCCAGCAGCGGGAGGACTACCGCAGATACGCAGTATTTT
>TRBD1|NA|TRBJ1-2|TRBV30
CAWSRDSGYTF
TGTGCCTGGAGTAGGGACAGTGGCTACACCTTC
>TRBD1|NA|TRBJ2-1|TRBV5-6
CASSLTGGNNEQFF
TGTGCCAGCAGCTTGACAGGGGGCAACAATGAGCAGTTCTTC
>TRBD1|NA|TRBJ2-6|TRBV6-1
CASSEVIGTGFSGANVLTF
TGTGCCAGCAGTGAAGTGATCGGGACAGGGTTTTCCGGGGCCAACGTCCTGACTTTC
>NA|NA|TRBJ1-1|TRBV6-1
CASSEEVGQGNTEAFF
TGTGCCAGCAGTGAGGAGGTTGGGCAGGGCAACACTGAAGCTTTCTTT
>NA|NA|TRBJ1-3|TRBV6-5
CASSVGREVGNTIYF
TGTGCCAGCAGTGTGGGCCGGGAGGTTGGAAACACCATATATTTT
>NA|NA|TRBJ1-6|TRBV28
CASTVGLGKYNSPLHF
TGTGCCAGCACCGTCGGACTGGGAAAATATAATTCACCCCTCCACTTT
>TRBD1|once|TRBJ2-2|TRBV19
CASSSDRANTGELFF
TGTGCCAGTAGTAGCGACAGGGCGAACACCGGGGAGCTGTTTTTT
>NA|NA|TRBJ1-6|TRBV2
CASSETRGFSPLHF
TGTGCCAGCAGTGAGACGCGAGGGTTTTCACCCCTCCACTTT
>TRBD1|NA|TRBJ1-6|TRBV18
CASSPTGGEGNSPLHF
TGTGCCAGCTCACCAACAGGGGGCGAGGGGAATTCACCCCTCCACTTT
>NA|NA|TRBJ2-7|TRBV5-1
CASSLRAGTYEQYF
TGCGCCAGCAGCTTGAGAGCAGGGACCTACGAGCAGTACTTC
>NA|NA|TRBJ2-5|TRBV7-9
CASSLVLGIGETQYF
TGTGCCAGCAGCTTAGTATTGGGGATTGGGGAGACCCAGTACTTC
>NA|NA|TRBJ1-1|TRBV5-1
CASSPRLGAITEAFF
TGCGCCAGCAGCCCTCGTCTGGGGGCAATCACTGAAGCTTTCTTT
>TRBD2|NA|TRBJ2-7|TRBV13
CASSFGGTSLLSYEQYF
TGTGCCAGCAGCTTCGGCGGGACTAGCTTACTATCCTACGAGCAGTACTTC
>NA|NA|TRBJ2-7|TRBV18
CASSPGGASHEQYF
TGTGCCAGCTCACCGGGGGGGGCCTCCCACGAGCAGTACTTC
>NA|NA|TRBJ1-1|TRBV18
CASSPRPPTEMNTEAFF
TGTGCCAGCTCACCGCGACCGCCTACAGAGATGAACACTGAAGCTTTCTTT
>TRBD2|NA|TRBJ2-7|TRBV9
CASSPGRGFTYEQYF
TGTGCCAGCTCTCCTGGGAGGGGATTCACCTACGAGCAGTACTTC
>NA|few|TRBJ1-1|TRBV2
CASRSPGTEAFF
TGTGCCAGCAGATCCCCGGGCACTGAAGCTTTCTTT
>TRBD2|NA|TRBJ2-1|TRBV11-3
CAAGADSYNEQFF
TGTGCCGCGGGAGCCGATTCCTACAATGAGCAGTTCTTC
>NA|NA|TRBJ1-4|TRBV9
CASNRREGPNEKLFF
TGTGCCAGCAACAGGAGGGAGGGCCCTAATGAAAAACTGTTTTTT
>TRBD1|NA|TRBJ2-5|TRBV15
CATSRTGQGSGETQYF
TGTGCCACCAGCAGAACCGGACAGGGGAGCGGAGAGACCCAGTACTTC
>NA|NA|TRBJ1-1|TRBV5-1
CASSWGTTNTEAFF
TGCGCCAGCAGCTGGGGGACAACGAACACTGAAGCTTTCTTT
>NA|NA|TRBJ1-3|TRBV1
CTSSGGQGSGNTIYF
TGCACCAGTAGTGGGGGACAGGGCTCTGGAAACACCATATATTTT
>NA|once|TRBJ1-1|TRBV19
CASSGWGNLNTEAFF
TGTGCCAGTAGTGGTTGGGGGAATCTGAACACTGAAGCTTTCTTT
>NA|once|TRBJ1-3|TRBV28
CASSPHSTGIGNTIYF
TGTGCCAGCAGTCCCCACTCCACAGGGATCGGAAACACCATATATTTT
>TRBD1|NA|TRBJ1-4|TRBV5-1
CASSRDRGDDEKLFF
TGCGCCAGCAGTCGTGACAGGGGGGACGATGAAAAACTGTTTTTT
>NA|NA|TRBJ2-7|TRBV7-9
CASSLGGRYEQYF
TGTGCCAGCAGCTTAGGTGGCCGATACGAGCAGTACTTC